Listed below are T cell receptor beta chains from one sample, sequenced in a study of shared clonotypes between healthy human individuals. The repertoire was sequenced with immunoSEQ multiplex PCR; TCRdb's copy has only in-frame clones and lacks some. The sample shows over 2 million clones, around 90% of them seen only once. The material sequenced was naive CD4+ T cells from PBMCs. The receptors were sampled from a man between 18 and 29 years old in good health. Some clones in this sample may be carry-over from other donors' samples. Each CDR3 is given with its conserved first and last residue. A D gene is named only where the DNA matches it firmly. A clone size is listed for some rows: how often the clone was seen (once, few, many), or a class if it is expanded.

J gene,clone size,D gene,V gene,CDR3 protein,CDR3 DNA
TRBJ2-1,-,-,TRBV30,CAWGKQGQGQFF,TGTGCCTGGGGCAAGCAGGGGCAAGGGCAGTTCTTC
TRBJ2-1,once,-,TRBV7-2,CASSRRLPSGYNEQFF,TGTGCCAGCAGCCGCAGACTACCTTCGGGATACAATGAGCAGTTCTTC
TRBJ2-7,-,TRBD1,TRBV27,CASRTTGGKSSYEQYF,TGTGCCAGCAGAACGACAGGGGGAAAAAGCTCCTACGAGCAGTACTTC
TRBJ2-7,-,TRBD2,TRBV27,CASSPTSGRAQEQYF,TGTGCCAGCAGTCCCACTAGCGGGAGGGCCCAGGAGCAGTACTTC
TRBJ1-2,-,-,TRBV28,CASRTGPLPGYTF,TGTGCCAGCAGAACCGGGCCCCTCCCGGGCTACACCTTC
TRBJ1-2,-,-,TRBV19,CASSIDTSWGGYTF,TGTGCCAGTAGTATAGATACCTCGTGGGGTGGCTACACCTTC
TRBJ2-1,-,-,TRBV7-9,CASRSPKGDNEQFF,TGTGCCAGCAGGAGTCCGAAGGGAGACAATGAGCAGTTCTTC
TRBJ1-1,few,-,TRBV6-1,CASSEGTVRMNTEAFF,TGTGCCAGCAGTGAAGGGACAGTAAGGATGAACACTGAAGCTTTCTTT
TRBJ1-1,-,-,TRBV29-1,CSVERSNTEAFF,TGCAGCGTTGAACGCAGCAACACTGAAGCTTTCTTT
TRBJ2-1,-,-,TRBV11-2,CASRTSGGSYNEQFF,TGTGCCAGCAGGACTTCGGGCGGATCCTACAATGAGCAGTTCTTC
TRBJ1-1,-,-,TRBV19,CASQLRVNTEAFF,TGTGCCAGTCAACTGCGGGTGAACACTGAAGCTTTCTTT
TRBJ1-2,-,TRBD1,TRBV27,CASSFGQGGNYTF,TGTGCCAGCAGTTTCGGGCAGGGGGGTAACTACACCTTC
TRBJ1-1,-,TRBD1,TRBV5-4,CASSSGQGGNTEAFF,TGTGCCAGCAGCTCCGGACAGGGCGGGAACACTGAAGCTTTCTTT
TRBJ1-1,-,-,TRBV11-2,CASSLERVATEAFF,TGTGCCAGCAGCTTAGAGCGTGTTGCCACTGAAGCTTTCTTT
TRBJ1-5,-,-,TRBV7-8,CASSLRPRGDNQPQHF,TGTGCCAGCAGCTTGCGCCCCAGGGGCGATAATCAGCCCCAGCATTTT
TRBJ2-7,few,TRBD2,TRBV6-5,CASSYDGTSGYEQYF,TGTGCCAGCAGTTACGATGGGACTAGCGGCTACGAGCAGTACTTC
TRBJ2-7,-,-,TRBV30,CAWSLPPPNEQYF,TGTGCCTGGAGTTTGCCCCCCCCCAACGAGCAGTACTTC
TRBJ1-5,-,-,TRBV6-1,CASSDGLNQPQHF,TGTGCCAGCAGTGACGGACTCAATCAGCCCCAGCATTTT
TRBJ2-7,-,-,TRBV5-1,CASSLAPDRSYEQYF,TGCGCCAGCAGCTTGGCCCCGGACAGATCCTACGAGCAGTACTTC
TRBJ2-1,-,-,TRBV4-2,CASSQMGGQGIYNEQFF,TGTGCCAGCAGCCAGATGGGTGGTCAGGGGATCTACAATGAGCAGTTCTTC
TRBJ2-1,-,TRBD2,TRBV2,CASSERLAGTYNEQFF,TGTGCCAGCAGTGAAAGATTAGCGGGTACTTACAATGAGCAGTTCTTC
TRBJ1-2,-,-,TRBV5-1,CASFEVNYGYTF,TGCGCCAGCTTTGAGGTGAACTATGGCTACACCTTC
TRBJ2-2,-,TRBD1,TRBV5-1,CASPVGQGMNTGELFF,TGCGCCAGCCCCGTAGGACAGGGAATGAACACCGGGGAGCTGTTTTTT
TRBJ1-2,-,TRBD1,TRBV6-1,CASSENRGQGGYGYTF,TGTGCCAGCAGTGAAAACCGGGGACAGGGGGGCTATGGCTACACCTTC
TRBJ2-5,-,-,TRBV4-1,CASSQVAQTQYF,TGCGCCAGCAGCCAAGTGGCCCAGACCCAGTACTTC